This entry lists 28 T cell receptor beta chains sequenced from one sample in a study of brain metastases from non-small cell lung cancer. Produced via immunoSEQ multiplex PCR; TCRdb's table is partial and in-frame only. This table holds a few thousand clones, around 83% found once. The sequenced material came from primary lung tumor tissue. The receptors come from a donor aged 40 or over with non-small cell lung cancer.

This clone occurred a few times. The chain joins TRBV12-5 to TRBJ2-1, with D possibly TRBD1 on 9 matching bases. Trimming took 7 bases from V and 6 from J, leaving 25 bases between them. Germline V lookup: CDR1 LGHNT, CDR2 FRNRAP. There are 17 residues in the CDR3. CDR3 residues: CASVDRGGAGVRNEQFF. DNA for the CDR3: TGTGCTAGTGTAGACAGGGGGGGAGCGGGAGTGCGCAATGAGCAGTTCTTC. Together with reference TRBV12-5 and TRBJ2-1, the CDR3 gives the full variable domain: DARVTQTPRHKVTEMGQEVTMRCQPILGHNTVFWYRQTMMQGLELLAYFRNRAPLDDSGMPKDRFSAEMPDATLATLKIQPSEPRDSAVYFCASVDRGGAGVRNEQFFGPGTRLTVL.

This chain joins TRBV18 and TRBJ2-5; tentative D call: TRBD2 (5 bases). This CDR3 region has 14 residues. V was pared by 3 bases and J by 4 bases, with 12 bases between. The germline gives CDR1 KGHSH, CDR2 LQKENI. CDR3 sequence: CASSPPEGGETQYF. In DNA form, the CDR3 reads TGTGCCAGCTCACCCCCTGAGGGTGGAGAGACCCAGTACTTC.

Regarding this clone: Sequence at one end of the junction differs from germline and may be a read error. The chain recombines TRBV30 with TRBJ2-5; 7 bases map to TRBD1. Germline CDR1 GTSNPN, CDR2 SVGIG (reference sequence). The CDR3 spans 13 residues. The CDR3 loop is CAWSVGDREIQYF. DNA of the CDR3: TGTGCCTGGAGTGTAGGGGACAGAGAGATCCAGTACTTC.

This clone was seen only a few times. The J gene is TRBJ2-4, the V gene TRBV29-1; 14 bases align to TRBD2. The CDR3 consists of 17 residues. The V and J ends lost 0 bases and 6 bases, in that order; junction bases with no gene match: 7. Per germline, CDR1 SQVTM and CDR2 ANQGSEA. The CDR3 here is CSVEDPTSGRAANIQYF. The CDR3 DNA is TGCAGCGTTGAAGATCCGACTAGCGGGAGGGCCGCAAACATTCAGTACTTC. Using reference TRBV29-1 and TRBJ2-4 for the parts outside the CDR3, the full variable domain is SAVISQKPSRDICQRGTSLTIQCQVDSQVTMMFWYRQQPGQSLTLIATANQGSEATYESGFVIDKFPISRPNLTFSTLTVSNMSPEDSSIYLCSVEDPTSGRAANIQYFGAGTRLSVL.

This clone was picked up one time. The CDR3 bases are TGCGCCAGCAGCCCCGACAGGGTGGGGTACAATGAGCAGTTCTTC. It translates to CASSPDRVGYNEQFF. J is TRBJ2-1 and V is TRBV5-1; 7 nucleotides align to TRBD1. Germline assignment: CDR1 SGHRS and CDR2 YFSETQ. The CDR3 is 15 residues long. With V trimmed by 4 bases and J by 4 bases, 8 bases remained unmatched.

The chain employs TRBV10-2 and TRBJ2-1; 8 bases align to TRBD2. Trimming cost V 4 bases and J 6 bases; bases outside gene matches: 5. This CDR3 contains 14 residues. Germline assignment: CDR1 WSHSY and CDR2 SAAADI. CDR3 in amino acids: CASSAAGAGNEQFF. CDR3 sequence (DNA): TGCGCCAGCAGTGCAGCGGGAGCCGGCAATGAGCAGTTCTTC.

The chain has TRBV24-1 and TRBJ2-1, with 8 bases matching TRBD1. V trimming: 1 base; J trimming: 9 bases; junction bases outside the gene matches: 10. The germline gives CDR1 KGHDR, CDR2 SFDVKD. This CDR3 is 16 amino acids long. The CDR3 sequence: CATSDFEQGVFGEQFF. Here the CDR3 DNA reads TGTGCCACCAGTGATTTTGAACAGGGGGTCTTCGGTGAGCAGTTCTTC.

V usage is TRBV6-5 and J usage is TRBJ2-7; 8 bases map to TRBD1. After removal of 2 bases from V and 4 bases from J, the junction contained 1 base not matched to a gene. This CDR3 contains 13 residues. Germline V gene lookup returns CDR1 MNHEY and CDR2 SVGAGI. The CDR3 loop is CASSYRDRYEQYF. The CDR3 coding sequence is TGTGCCAGCAGTTACCGGGACAGGTACGAGCAGTACTTC.

The chain joins TRBV7-2 to TRBJ1-5; D is unresolved. From germline, CDR1 is SGHTA and CDR2 FQGNSA. V shed 0 bases and J shed 4 bases, with 10 bases lying between them. The CDR3 has 15 amino acids. The CDR3 here is CASSLAVATNQPQHF. CDR3 nucleotide sequence: TGTGCCAGCAGCTTAGCTGTAGCAACTAATCAGCCCCAGCATTTT.

The J gene is TRBJ2-7, the V gene TRBV4-2, with D uncertain. The V gene lost 4 bases and the J gene lost 2 bases, with 12 bases spanning the gap. The germline V gene encodes CDR1 LGHNA and CDR2 YNFKEQ. The CDR3 length is 14 residues. CDR3 in DNA: TGTGCCAGCAGCCTAGCTGCAGGACCCTACGAGCAGTACTTC. Translating it yields CASSLAAGPYEQYF.

The CDR3: CASRRVETNTGELFF. The CDR3 DNA reads as TGCGCCAGCAGACGAGTCGAGACGAACACCGGGGAGCTGTTTTTT. The chain joins TRBV5-1 to TRBJ2-2; D is unclear. The length of the CDR3 is 15 residues. Between the trimmed V and J ends, which lost 5 bases and 0 bases, there was a span of 11 bases. CDR1 and CDR2 (germline): SGHRS, YFSETQ.

This clone showed up just once. A junction boundary mismatches the germline segment, possibly from a read error. The V and J genes are TRBV3-1 (or the pseudogene TRBV3-2) and TRBJ1-2; no reliable D call. Germline V gives CDR1 LGHDT, CDR2 YNNKEL (reference sequence). The CDR3 is 15 amino acids. In nucleotides, the CDR3 is TGTGCCAACAGCCAAACCTCGGCGGTGAACTATGGCTACACCTTC. This sequence encodes CANSQTSAVNYGYTF.

This chain connects TRBV12-3 or TRBV12-4 to TRBJ2-5, with 8 bases fitting TRBD1. The CDR3 is 13 amino acids. V shed 6 bases, J shed 7 bases, and the junction held 7 bases outside the gene matches. CDR3 amino acids: CASRIRGRGTQYF. The CDR3, as DNA: TGTGCCAGCAGAATCAGGGGGCGCGGGACCCAGTACTTC.

This clone was observed a single time. The V call is TRBV4-2, the J call TRBJ2-3; no clear D. The germline V gene encodes CDR1 LGHNA and CDR2 YNFKEQ. The CDR3 runs to 14 residues. The V end lost 2 bases, the J end lost 0 bases, and 6 bases lay between the germline ends. CDR3 region: CASSQNGSTDTQYF. CDR3 nucleotides: TGTGCCAGCAGCCAAAACGGGAGCACAGATACGCAGTATTTT.

The chain couples TRBV29-1 to TRBJ1-1; tentatively, D is TRBD1 (6 bases). Trimming stripped 7 bases from V and 2 bases from J, with 11 bases between. Germline V CDR1 and CDR2: SQVTM, ANQGSEA. There are 12 residues in the CDR3. This CDR3 reads CSGQDSNTEAFF. DNA for the CDR3: TGCAGCGGACAGGATTCCAACACTGAAGCTTTCTTT. The whole variable domain, filled in from reference TRBV29-1 and TRBJ1-1, reads SAVISQKPSRDICQRGTSLTIQCQVDSQVTMMFWYRQQPGQSLTLIATANQGSEATYESGFVIDKFPISRPNLTFSTLTVSNMSPEDSSIYLCSGQDSNTEAFFGQGTRLTVV.

The sample holds a few counts of this clone. This chain uses TRBV14 with TRBJ1-2; perhaps TRBD1 as D (6 bases). V was shortened by 4 bases and J by 6 bases, with 18 bases between the two germline ends. This CDR3 comprises 15 residues. Looked up from germline, CDR1 is SGHDN and CDR2 is FVKESK. CDR3 nucleotide sequence: TGTGCCAGCAGCCCCCGGTGGGGGGGCAAGGATGGCTACACCTTC. It codes for CASSPRWGGKDGYTF.

The chain has TRBV5-4 and TRBJ2-4; 8 nucleotides align to TRBD2. Germline CDR1 is SGHNT and CDR2 is YYREEE (reference sequence). The CDR3 spans 15 residues. Trimming removed 3 bases from V and 4 bases from J; junction bases left unmatched: 6. CDR3 DNA sequence: TGTGCCAGCAGCTCTCCGACGGGGGGGAAAAACATTCAGTACTTC. As protein: CASSSPTGGKNIQYF.

This clone was counted a single time. This rearrangement joins TRBV3-1 (or the pseudogene TRBV3-2) to TRBJ2-7; 9 bases are a match to TRBD1. This CDR3 has 17 residues. V shed 3 bases, J shed 5 bases, and the junction held 14 bases outside the gene matches. Germline loops: CDR1 LGHDT, CDR2 YNNKEL (reference sequence). CDR3 loop: CASSQDKRDRATDEQYF. The CDR3 DNA reads as TGTGCCAGCAGCCAGGATAAACGGGACAGGGCGACGGACGAGCAGTACTTC.

This chain uses TRBV12-3 or TRBV12-4 with TRBJ2-5; D ambiguous. CDR3 length: 12 amino acids. Trimming took 7 bases from V and 5 from J, leaving 11 bases between them. The DNA of the CDR3 is TGTGCCAGCACCCAAATCGGCGAGACCCAGTACTTC. It specifies CASTQIGETQYF.

The chain combines TRBV19 with TRBJ1-2; a weak D match, TRBD1 (5 bases). Germline CDR1 and CDR2: LNHDA and SQIVND (reference sequence). This CDR3 is 13 amino acids long. Trimming pared 7 bases from V and 8 bases from J, leaving 17 bases between. This chain's CDR3 is CASTFGVGVGYTF. DNA of the CDR3: TGTGCCAGTACCTTCGGAGTAGGGGTCGGCTACACCTTC.

The chain couples TRBV19 to TRBJ1-1, with TRBD1 matching 7 bases. Looked up from germline, CDR1 is LNHDA and CDR2 is SQIVND (reference sequence). The CDR3 is made up of 14 amino acids. Trimming cost V 0 bases and J 6 bases; bases outside gene matches: 4. CDR3 sequence reads: CASSIDRGYAEAFF. The CDR3, as DNA: TGTGCCAGTAGTATAGACAGGGGGTACGCTGAAGCTTTCTTT.

This chain joins TRBV28 and TRBJ1-3, with TRBD1 identical over 10 bases. Trimming at V came to 6 bases and at J to 0 bases, leaving 14 bases not matched to a gene. The CDR3 loop spans 19 amino acids. Germline V gene data show CDR1 as MDHEN and CDR2 as SYDVKM. Here the CDR3 DNA reads TGTGCCAGCAGACCGACAGGGGGCTCTGTAATATTCTCTGGAAACACCATATATTTT. This translates into CASRPTGGSVIFSGNTIYF.

The rearrangement joins TRBV30 to TRBJ1-1; D gene ambiguous. V dropped 3 bases and J dropped 3 bases, with 8 bases sitting between them. Germline V lookup: CDR1 GTSNPN, CDR2 SVGIG (reference sequence). The CDR3 loop spans 12 amino acids. The CDR3 DNA reads TGTGCCTGGAGAAGGGCATACACTGAAGCTTTCTTT. Amino acids: CAWRRAYTEAFF.

To note about this clone: A single base separates this from a much larger clone, so it may be a read error. The chain uses TRBV19 and TRBJ1-2; D uncertain. There are 14 residues in the CDR3. Germline V CDR1 and CDR2: LNHDA, SQIVND (reference sequence). CDR3 protein: CASSIFGGNYSYTF. CDR3 coding DNA: TGTGCCAGTAGTATATTTGGTGGTAACTATAGCTACACCTTC.

The chain joins TRBV28 to TRBJ2-7; TRBD1 aligns across 9 bases. This CDR3 region has 13 residues. Germline V gives CDR1 MDHEN, CDR2 SYDVKM. After removal of 6 bases from V and 2 bases from J, the junction contained 2 bases not matched to a gene. The CDR3 protein is CASSGQGTYEQYF. CDR3 DNA: TGTGCCAGCAGCGGACAGGGGACCTACGAGCAGTACTTC.

The gene calls are TRBV5-8 and TRBJ2-7, with D possibly TRBD2 on 5 matching bases. CDR1 SGHTS and CDR2 YDEGEE come from the germline V gene. Trimming left V 2 bases short and J 10 bases short, with 13 bases between. The CDR3 has 12 amino acids. The CDR3 protein is CASSLMGRPQYF. The CDR3 DNA reads TGTGCCAGCAGCTTAATGGGGAGACCCCAGTACTTC.

This chain uses TRBV23-1 with TRBJ1-6; 12 bases agree with TRBD1. TRBV23-1 is an ORF; its function is uncertain. Germline trimming cut 8 bases from V and 7 bases from J; bases unmatched to any gene: 15. CDR3 size: 18 residues. CDR3: CASFRDRGRPLSNSPLHF. CDR3 coding DNA: TGCGCCAGCTTCCGGGACAGGGGGCGCCCCTTATCGAATTCACCCCTCCACTTT.

The chain is built from TRBV6-1 and TRBJ1-2; no clear D gene. CDR1 is MNHNS, CDR2 SASEGT, per germline. This CDR3 comprises 13 residues. Trimming pared 2 bases from V and 4 bases from J, leaving 8 bases between. CDR3 sequence (DNA): TGTGCCAGCAGTGAAAGGAACGGCTATGGCTACACCTTC. Protein: CASSERNGYGYTF.